The 32 T cell receptor beta chains in this list originate from one sample, sequenced in a study of blood T cell repertoires in COVID-19. Assay used: immunoSEQ multiplex PCR; TCRdb lists only in-frame clones, some missing. Seen here are a few hundred thousand clones, approximately 86% observed once, and the top ten hold roughly 3.1%. The sequencing sample was made of peripheral blood. The receptors here all came from a woman under 30 with acute or convalescent COVID-19.

The CDR3 reads CSVDQSGTGFEQYF. DNA of the CDR3: TGCAGCGTTGATCAATCAGGGACAGGGTTCGAGCAGTACTTC. The chain carries TRBV29-1 and TRBJ2-7; 9 positions match TRBD1. There are 14 residues in the CDR3. Germline V gene sequence: CDR1 SQVTM, CDR2 ANQGSEA. With 3 bases clipped from V and 6 bases from J, the junction kept 9 bases outside the gene matches.

The table lists this clone with a count of one. The genes are TRBV28 and TRBJ1-3, with a tentative D call TRBD1 (5 bases). This CDR3 contains 15 residues. Trimming took 3 bases from V and 0 from J, leaving 9 bases between them. Germline V lookup: CDR1 MDHEN, CDR2 SYDVKM. DNA of the CDR3: TGTGCCAGCAGTTTCCAGGGCCGCTCTGGAAACACCATATATTTT. This sequence encodes CASSFQGRSGNTIYF.

The rearrangement joins TRBV5-1 to TRBJ1-4, with D maybe TRBD1 (6 bases). Germline V gene sequence: CDR1 SGHRS, CDR2 YFSETQ. CDR3 size: 14 residues. The V and J ends lost 5 bases and 2 bases respectively, with 10 bases between them. CDR3 region: CASRDRPTNEKLFF. The CDR3, as DNA: TGCGCCAGCAGGGACAGACCGACTAATGAAAAACTGTTTTTT.

J is TRBJ2-3 and V is TRBV7-8, with 12 bases matching TRBD2. The CDR3 extends over 20 amino acids. The V and J ends lost 1 base and 0 bases, in that order; junction bases with no gene match: 11. Germline-derived CDR1 and CDR2 are SGHVS and FQNEAQ. The CDR3 coding sequence is TGTGCCAGCAGCTTAGACCGGACTAGCGGGGCCTACTCTAGCACAGATACGCAGTATTTT. It encodes CASSLDRTSGAYSSTDTQYF.

This clone was seen a single time. The chain uses TRBV15 and TRBJ2-3; TRBD2 matches at 7 bases. The junction had 6 bases not matched to a gene; V was cut back by 1 base and J by 2 bases. CDR3 length: 16 residues. Per germline, CDR1 LNHNV and CDR2 YYDKDF (reference sequence). The CDR3 region is CATSRGLAVITDTQYF. The CDR3 DNA reads as TGTGCCACCAGCAGAGGGCTAGCGGTAATCACAGATACGCAGTATTTT.

CDR3 DNA: TGTGCCAGCAGTCGCGGACAGGGGGAATCACCCCTCCACTTT. It yields the protein CASSRGQGESPLHF. The chain couples TRBV27 to TRBJ1-6; the match to TRBD1 covers 10 bases. Germline CDR1 is MNHEY and CDR2 is SMNVEV (reference sequence). V shed 5 bases and J 10 bases; nucleotides not matched to a gene: 5. This CDR3 spans 14 amino acids.

The V and J genes are TRBV5-1 and TRBJ1-4; a weak D match, TRBD1 (5 bases). This CDR3 region has 15 residues. The germline V and J ends were trimmed by 4 bases and 0 bases, with 10 bases remaining between them. Germline assignment: CDR1 SGHRS and CDR2 YFSETQ. CDR3: CASSRMTATNEKLFF. CDR3 DNA sequence: TGCGCCAGCAGCAGAATGACAGCAACTAATGAAAAACTGTTTTTT. The entire variable domain, with the rest obtained from reference TRBV5-1 and TRBJ1-4, is as follows: KAGVTQTPRYLIKTRGQQVTLSCSPISGHRSVSWYQQTPGQGLQFLFEYFSETQRNKGNFPGRFSGRQFSNSRSEMNVSTLELGDSALYLCASSRMTATNEKLFFGSGTQLSVL.

The chain links TRBV3-1 (or the pseudogene TRBV3-2) to TRBJ1-3; D is possibly TRBD1 (6 bases). Germline values: CDR1 LGHDT, CDR2 YNNKEL (reference sequence). This CDR3 has 15 residues. V was clipped by 1 base and J by 2 bases, with 9 bases between them. CDR3 in amino acids: CASSQGWGPGNTIYF. CDR3 nucleotide sequence: TGTGCCAGCAGCCAAGGGTGGGGGCCTGGAAACACCATATATTTT.

The chain recombines TRBV28 with TRBJ1-6; D remains unclear. The CDR3 has 14 residues. Germline V gives CDR1 MDHEN, CDR2 SYDVKM. V was pared by 7 bases and J by 5 bases, with 12 bases between. The DNA for the CDR3 is TGTGCCAGCACTGGAGTGGCAGATAATTCACCCCTCCACTTT. This sequence encodes CASTGVADNSPLHF.

The chain carries TRBV2 and TRBJ1-5, with 9 bases fitting TRBD1. CDR3 length equals 14 residues. The germline CDR1 and CDR2 sequences are SNHLY and FYNNEI. Losses at the gene ends were 6 bases for V and 3 bases for J; bases not matched to a gene: 3. This CDR3 reads CASSGQGINQPQHF. CDR3 in DNA: TGTGCCAGCAGCGGACAGGGGATCAATCAGCCCCAGCATTTT. Using reference TRBV2 and TRBJ1-5 for the parts outside the CDR3, the full variable domain is EPEVTQTPSHQVTQMGQEVILRCVPISNHLYFYWYRQILGQKVEFLVSFYNNEISEKSEIFDDQFSVERPDGSNFTLKIRSTKLEDSAMYFCASSGQGINQPQHFGDGTRLSIL.

The chain has TRBV28 and TRBJ1-2; TRBD1 agrees at 8 bases. Trimming removed 5 bases from V and 4 bases from J; junction bases left unmatched: 9. There are 15 residues in the CDR3. Germline values: CDR1 MDHEN, CDR2 SYDVKM. DNA of the CDR3: TGTGCCAGCAGTCCTAGGGGGGACAGGCGCTATGGCTACACCTTC. Residues: CASSPRGDRRYGYTF.

The V gene is TRBV4-2, the J gene TRBJ1-1; unclear D gene. CDR1 is LGHNA and CDR2 is YNFKEQ in the germline V gene. The ends were cut back, 0 bases at V and 7 bases at J, with 3 bases in the middle. CDR3 length: 11 residues. The CDR3 DNA follows: TGTGCCAGCAGCCAAGATAATGAAGCTTTCTTT. Translation gives CASSQDNEAFF.

Note on this clone: The same CDR3 is also encoded by other DNA sequences in this sample. The gene calls are TRBV12-3 or TRBV12-4 and TRBJ1-5, with D possibly being TRBD1 (5 bases). The CDR3 contains 13 residues. Trimming cost V 4 bases and J 5 bases, with 9 bases left between them. The CDR3, as DNA: TGTGCCAGCAGTTCAGACAGAGATCAGCCCCAGCATTTT. It translates to CASSSDRDQPQHF.

This clone occurred once. The chain uses TRBV9 and TRBJ2-3; no clear D gene. The length of the CDR3 is 16 residues. Between the trimmed V and J ends, which lost 3 bases and 0 bases, there was a span of 14 bases. CDR1 is SGDLS, CDR2 YYNGEE, per germline. The CDR3 here is CASSAAPYESTDTQYF. The CDR3 coding sequence is TGTGCCAGCAGCGCCGCCCCGTATGAGAGCACAGATACGCAGTATTTT.

The V and J genes are TRBV18 and TRBJ1-2, with TRBD1 identical over 9 bases. Trimming at V came to 5 bases and at J to 0 bases, leaving 7 bases not matched to a gene. This CDR3 is built from 16 residues. Germline loops: CDR1 KGHSH, CDR2 LQKENI. CDR3 sequence (DNA): TGTGCCAGCTCATCCCGGACAGGGGATTCTAACTATGGCTACACCTTC. It encodes CASSSRTGDSNYGYTF.

The rearrangement uses TRBV21-1 and TRBJ1-1; the table's D call TRBD1 went unverified against the DNA. TRBV21-1 is a listed pseudogene. The CDR3 loop spans 19 amino acids. The CDR3 DNA follows: TGTGCCAGCAGCAAAGAGGAAAGGAAAACCGGGACAGAGAACACTGAAGCTTTCTTT. It translates to CASSKEERKTGTENTEAFF.

This chain uses TRBV6-5 with TRBJ2-3; 8 bases are shared with TRBD1. Trimming took 11 bases from V and 2 from J; bases not matched to a gene: 6. Germline assignment: CDR1 MNHEY and CDR2 SVGAGI. This CDR3 comprises 13 residues. The CDR3 region has the DNA TGTGCCGTCGGGGACAGGATCACAGATACGCAGTATTTT. Amino acid sequence: CAVGDRITDTQYF.

The chain has TRBV4-3 and TRBJ2-1; D might be TRBD2 (6 bases). This CDR3 has 16 residues. CDR1 and CDR2 from the germline V gene are LGHNA and YSLEER. V shed 1 base and J shed 6 bases, with 16 bases lying between them. The CDR3 DNA follows: TGCGCCAGCAGCCAAGTGGGCAGGGACTTAAGCAATGAGCAGTTCTTC. It codes for CASSQVGRDLSNEQFF.

The chain joins TRBV11-1 to TRBJ1-1; 9 bases are shared with TRBD1. The CDR3 sequence is 15 residues long. V lost 5 bases to trimming and J lost 1 base; unmatched junction nucleotides: 5. CDR1 is SGHAT, CDR2 FQDESV, per germline (reference sequence). CDR3 bases: TGTGCCAGCAGCCCGGGGACAGGGAAGAACACTGAAGCTTTCTTT. Amino acid sequence: CASSPGTGKNTEAFF.

The chain is built from TRBV9 and TRBJ2-1, with 9 bases aligning to TRBD2. V lost 4 bases to trimming and J lost 4 bases; unmatched junction nucleotides: 9. Germline CDR1 is SGDLS and CDR2 is YYNGEE. This CDR3 has 16 residues. In nucleotides, the CDR3 is TGTGCCAGCAGCCCAATAGCGGGAGAATGGTACAATGAGCAGTTCTTC. This sequence encodes CASSPIAGEWYNEQFF. Full variable domain (remainder filled in from reference TRBV9 and TRBJ2-1): DSGVTQTPKHLITATGQRVTLRCSPRSGDLSVYWYQQSLDQGLQFLIQYYNGEERAKGNILERFSAQQFPDLHSELNLSSLELGDSALYFCASSPIAGEWYNEQFFGPGTRLTVL.

This clone turned up a few times. The chain recombines TRBV30 with TRBJ1-1, with 9 bases aligning to TRBD1. This CDR3 has 15 residues. The trim removed 0 bases at V and 5 bases at J, leaving 7 bases unmatched. Germline CDR1 GTSNPN, CDR2 SVGIG (reference sequence). In DNA form, the CDR3 reads TGTGCCTGGAGTGTACGGGGGACAGGGAAGACTGAAGCTTTCTTT. Encoded protein: CAWSVRGTGKTEAFF.

This rearrangement joins TRBV28 to TRBJ2-1; TRBD2 might be the D (6 bases). The CDR3 consists of 15 residues. V was pared by 4 bases and J by 4 bases, with 14 bases between. Germline V lookup: CDR1 MDHEN, CDR2 SYDVKM. CDR3 region: CASSWQLAPYNEQFF. CDR3 coding DNA: TGTGCCAGCAGTTGGCAACTAGCCCCGTACAATGAGCAGTTCTTC.

The V and J genes are TRBV29-1 and TRBJ2-7; perhaps TRBD2 as D (7 bases). The V end lost 2 bases, the J end lost 3 bases, and 20 bases lay between the germline ends. CDR1 and CDR2 (germline): SQVTM, ANQGSEA. CDR3 length: 16 amino acids. CDR3 sequence (DNA): TGCAGCGTTGAAACGTCTAGCGGAGGGGGGAACTACGAGCAGTACTTC. Its protein product is CSVETSSGGGNYEQYF.

The V call is TRBV4-1, the J call TRBJ2-1; TRBD2 matches 10 bases. CDR1 is MGHRA, CDR2 YSYEKL, per germline. The CDR3 totals 15 residues. J was trimmed by 4 bases and V by 4 bases; bases with no gene match: 4. The CDR3 region is CASSPTSGTYNEQFF. CDR3 DNA sequence: TGCGCCAGCAGCCCCACTAGCGGGACTTACAATGAGCAGTTCTTC.

Many counts were recorded for this clone. The chain recombines TRBV29-1 with TRBJ1-2, with D possibly TRBD1 on 5 matching bases. Per germline, CDR1 SQVTM and CDR2 ANQGSEA. The CDR3 runs to 10 residues. Trimming took off 5 bases at V and 7 bases at J, with 8 bases between the two ends. The CDR3 sequence: CSVWRGGYTF. CDR3 DNA: TGCAGCGTTTGGAGGGGTGGCTACACCTTC. The full variable domain, with the rest looked up from reference TRBV29-1 and TRBJ1-2, is SAVISQKPSRDICQRGTSLTIQCQVDSQVTMMFWYRQQPGQSLTLIATANQGSEATYESGFVIDKFPISRPNLTFSTLTVSNMSPEDSSIYLCSVWRGGYTFGSGTRLTVV.

V gene TRBV6-5 combines with J gene TRBJ2-4; 8 positions agree with TRBD2. This CDR3 is 16 amino acids long. The junction had 5 bases not matched to a gene; V was cut back by 4 bases and J by 0 bases. Germline CDR1 MNHEY, CDR2 SVGAGI. The CDR3 DNA reads TGTGCCAGCAGTTCCCCGGGACTAGGAGCCAAAAACATTCAGTACTTC. Its translation: CASSSPGLGAKNIQYF.

The V call is TRBV5-1, the J call TRBJ2-1, with D unresolved. The CDR3 length is 14 residues. CDR1 and CDR2 from the germline V gene are SGHRS and YFSETQ. V was clipped by 0 bases and J by 4 bases, with 8 bases between them. CDR3 residues: CASSLEQIYNEQFF. In DNA form, the CDR3 reads TGCGCCAGCAGCTTGGAACAGATATACAATGAGCAGTTCTTC.

J is TRBJ1-1 and V is TRBV11-2; the match to TRBD1 covers 7 bases. CDR1 SGHAT and CDR2 FQNNGV come from the germline V gene. V shed 5 bases and J 7 bases; nucleotides not matched to a gene: 10. The CDR3 loop spans 14 amino acids. DNA for the CDR3: TGTGCCAGCAGCCCCGATACTCGACAGGGTGAAGCTTTCTTT. Residues: CASSPDTRQGEAFF.

The rearrangement uses TRBV3-1 (or the pseudogene TRBV3-2) and TRBJ2-3; 7 positions agree with TRBD2. Losses at the gene ends were 3 bases for V and 8 bases for J; bases not matched to a gene: 11. The CDR3 is 15 residues long. Germline V gene data show CDR1 as LGHDT and CDR2 as YNNKEL (reference sequence). The CDR3 nucleotides read TGTGCCAGCAGCCAGGGCTGGGGGAGGGTGGGTACGCAGTATTTT. Translation gives CASSQGWGRVGTQYF.

V and J are TRBV5-1 and TRBJ2-5; 9 bases match TRBD1. The length of the CDR3 is 14 residues. The germline V gene has CDR1 SGHRS and CDR2 YFSETQ. The junction had 6 bases not matched to a gene; V was cut back by 4 bases and J by 5 bases. This CDR3 is CASSDGTGFETQYF. The CDR3 region has the DNA TGCGCCAGCAGCGACGGGACAGGGTTTGAGACCCAGTACTTC.

DNA of the CDR3: TGTGCCAGCAGTTTAATAACTAGCGGGGGCCACGAGCAGTACTTC. It specifies CASSLITSGGHEQYF. This chain joins TRBV27 and TRBJ2-7; 11 nucleotides match TRBD2. The V and J ends lost 2 bases and 5 bases, in that order; junction bases with no gene match: 5. Per the germline V gene, CDR1 is MNHEY and CDR2 is SMNVEV (reference sequence). The CDR3 consists of 15 residues.

The chain uses TRBV5-5 and TRBJ1-1; TRBD1 aligns across 7 bases. V lost 4 bases, J lost 7 bases, and 7 bases stayed unmatched. Looked up from germline, CDR1 is SGHKS and CDR2 is YYEKEE (reference sequence). The CDR3 has 13 amino acids. For the CDR3, the DNA is TGTGCCAGCAGCCGCGGGACAGCTATTGAAGCTTTCTTT. It codes for CASSRGTAIEAFF.